This T cell receptor (beta chain) was retrieved from a study of blood T cell repertoires in COVID-19. Assay: immunoSEQ multiplex PCR; the TCRdb copy retains only in-frame clones and omits some. Of 130,000 or so clones listed, more than 85% are singletons. V gave up 10 bases and J gave up 8 bases; unmatched junction bases: 16. Germline V lookup: CDR1 ENHRY, CDR2 SYGVKD. CDR3 length: 14 amino acids. The V and J genes are TRBV10-3 and TRBJ1-2, with 7 bases fitting TRBD1. The sequence was obtained from a man aged 55 to 70 with COVID-19, enrolled during active disease. The sample comprised peripheral blood. CDR3 in DNA: TGTGCCACATTAAATACCGTGAAGGGGGCCGGCTACACCTTC. This encodes CATLNTVKGAGYTF.